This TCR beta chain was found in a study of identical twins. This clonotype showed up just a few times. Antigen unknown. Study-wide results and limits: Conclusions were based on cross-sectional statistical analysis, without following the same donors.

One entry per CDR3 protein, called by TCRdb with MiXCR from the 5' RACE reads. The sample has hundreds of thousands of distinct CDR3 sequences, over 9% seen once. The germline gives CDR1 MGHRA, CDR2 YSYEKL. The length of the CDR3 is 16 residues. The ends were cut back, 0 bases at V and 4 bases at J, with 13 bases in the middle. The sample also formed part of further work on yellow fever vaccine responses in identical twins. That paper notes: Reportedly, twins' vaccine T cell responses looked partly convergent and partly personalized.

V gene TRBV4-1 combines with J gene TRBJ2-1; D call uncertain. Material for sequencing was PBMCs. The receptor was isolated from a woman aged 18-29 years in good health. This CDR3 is CASSQEGSFTYNEQFF. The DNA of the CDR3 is TGCGCCAGCAGCCAAGAGGGCAGTTTCACGTACAATGAGCAGTTCTTC.